What follows is one TCR beta chain and its context. These data come from a study of chemoradiotherapy in HPV16-positive cancers. Here immunoSEQ multiplex PCR was the method, and the copy in TCRdb shows in-frame clones only, minus some. There are a few thousand clones in the sample; about 88% occur only once, and around 5% lies in the top ten. This clonotype was obtained from a human donor with HPV-associated anogenital cancer. The input for sequencing was tumor tissue, taken from a patient who underwent chemoradiotherapy.

CDR3 amino acids: CASSLQQGRDEQFF. In DNA form, the CDR3 reads TGTGCCAGCAGTCTGCAACAGGGGAGGGATGAGCAGTTCTTC. The rearrangement joins TRBV27 to TRBJ2-1; either TRBD1 or TRBD2 may supply D (7 bases each). Per germline, CDR1 MNHEY and CDR2 SMNVEV (reference sequence). This CDR3 is built from 14 residues. With 5 bases removed from V and 8 bases from J, the gap between germline ends came to 16 bases.